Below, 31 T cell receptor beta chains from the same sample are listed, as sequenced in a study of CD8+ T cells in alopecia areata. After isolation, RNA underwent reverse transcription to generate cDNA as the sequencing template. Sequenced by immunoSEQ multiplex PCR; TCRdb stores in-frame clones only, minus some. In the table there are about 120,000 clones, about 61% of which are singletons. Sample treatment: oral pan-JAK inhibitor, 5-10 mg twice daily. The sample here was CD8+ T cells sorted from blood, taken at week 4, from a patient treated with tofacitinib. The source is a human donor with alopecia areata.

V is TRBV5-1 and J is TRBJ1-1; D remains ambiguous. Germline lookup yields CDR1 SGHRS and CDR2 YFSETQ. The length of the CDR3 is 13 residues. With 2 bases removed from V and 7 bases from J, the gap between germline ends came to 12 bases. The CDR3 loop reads CASSFRIEGEAFF. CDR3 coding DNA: TGCGCCAGCAGCTTTCGTATCGAAGGTGAAGCTTTCTTT.

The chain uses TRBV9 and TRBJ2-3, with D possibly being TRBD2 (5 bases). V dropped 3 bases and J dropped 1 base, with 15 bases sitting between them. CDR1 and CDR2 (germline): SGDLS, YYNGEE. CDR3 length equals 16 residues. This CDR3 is CASSAQDSWGTDTQYF. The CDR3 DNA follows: TGTGCCAGCAGCGCCCAGGACTCCTGGGGCACAGATACGCAGTATTTT.

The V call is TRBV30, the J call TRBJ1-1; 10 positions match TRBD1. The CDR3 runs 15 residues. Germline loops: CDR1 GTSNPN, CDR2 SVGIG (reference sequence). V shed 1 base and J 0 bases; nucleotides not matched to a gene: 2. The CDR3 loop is CAWSEDRGLNTEAFF. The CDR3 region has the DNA TGTGCCTGGAGTGAGGACAGGGGGTTGAACACTGAAGCTTTCTTT.

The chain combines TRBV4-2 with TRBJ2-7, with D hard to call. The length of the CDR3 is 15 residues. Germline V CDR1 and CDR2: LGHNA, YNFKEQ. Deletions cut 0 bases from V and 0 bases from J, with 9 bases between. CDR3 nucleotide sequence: TGTGCCAGCAGCCAAGATTTTGAGAGCTCCTACGAGCAGTACTTC. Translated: CASSQDFESSYEQYF.

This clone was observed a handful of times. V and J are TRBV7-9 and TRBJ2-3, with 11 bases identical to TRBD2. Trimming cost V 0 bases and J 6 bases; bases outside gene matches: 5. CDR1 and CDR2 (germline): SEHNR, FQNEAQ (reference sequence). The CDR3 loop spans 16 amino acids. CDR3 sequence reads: CASSLAGGLAADTQYF. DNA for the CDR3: TGTGCCAGCAGCTTAGCAGGGGGACTAGCGGCGGATACGCAGTATTTT. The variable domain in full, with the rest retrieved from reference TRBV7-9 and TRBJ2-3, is DTGVSQNPRHKITKRGQNVTFRCDPISEHNRLYWYRQTLGQGPEFLTYFQNEAQLEKSRLLSDRFSAERPKGSFSTLEIQRTEQGDSAMYLCASSLAGGLAADTQYFGPGTRLTVL.

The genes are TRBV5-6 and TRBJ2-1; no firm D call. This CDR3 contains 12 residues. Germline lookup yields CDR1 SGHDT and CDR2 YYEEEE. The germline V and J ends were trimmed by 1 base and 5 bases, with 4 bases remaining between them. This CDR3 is CASSLLDNEQFF. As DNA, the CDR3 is TGTGCCAGCAGCTTGTTGGACAATGAGCAGTTCTTC.

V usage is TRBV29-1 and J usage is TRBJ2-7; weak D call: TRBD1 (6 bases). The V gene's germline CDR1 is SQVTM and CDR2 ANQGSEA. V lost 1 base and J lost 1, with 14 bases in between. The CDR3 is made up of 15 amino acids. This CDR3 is CSVEAPRTDSYEQYF. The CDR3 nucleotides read TGCAGCGTTGAAGCACCGCGGACAGATTCCTACGAGCAGTACTTC.

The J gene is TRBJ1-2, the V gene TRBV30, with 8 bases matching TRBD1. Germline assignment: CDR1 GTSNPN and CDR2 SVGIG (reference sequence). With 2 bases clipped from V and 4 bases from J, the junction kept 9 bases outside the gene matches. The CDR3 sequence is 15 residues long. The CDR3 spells CAWSPGQGGGYGYTF. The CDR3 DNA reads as TGTGCCTGGAGTCCCGGACAGGGAGGTGGCTATGGCTACACCTTC.

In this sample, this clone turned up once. CDR3 bases: TGTGCCTGGAGTGTCTCGAGCGGGGACTACGAGCAGTACTTC. Translated: CAWSVSSGDYEQYF. This chain links TRBV30 with TRBJ2-7; 7 bases map to TRBD2. The CDR3 consists of 14 residues. The germline CDR1 and CDR2 sequences are GTSNPN and SVGIG (reference sequence). V trimming: 0 bases; J trimming: 3 bases; junction bases outside the gene matches: 5.

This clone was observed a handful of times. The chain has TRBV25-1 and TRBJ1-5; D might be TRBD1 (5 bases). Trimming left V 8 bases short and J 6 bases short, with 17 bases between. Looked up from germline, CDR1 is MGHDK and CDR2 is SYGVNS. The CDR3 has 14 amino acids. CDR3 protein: CASQAPGNGQPQHF. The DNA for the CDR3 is TGTGCCAGCCAAGCCCCAGGGAACGGTCAGCCCCAGCATTTT.

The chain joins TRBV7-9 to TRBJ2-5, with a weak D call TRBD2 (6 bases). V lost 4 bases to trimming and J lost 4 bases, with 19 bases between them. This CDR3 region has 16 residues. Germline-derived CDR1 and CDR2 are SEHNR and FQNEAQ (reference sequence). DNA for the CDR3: TGTGCCAGCAGCTCCCCGACTACCGAGGAGGGAGAGACCCAGTACTTC. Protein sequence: CASSSPTTEEGETQYF.

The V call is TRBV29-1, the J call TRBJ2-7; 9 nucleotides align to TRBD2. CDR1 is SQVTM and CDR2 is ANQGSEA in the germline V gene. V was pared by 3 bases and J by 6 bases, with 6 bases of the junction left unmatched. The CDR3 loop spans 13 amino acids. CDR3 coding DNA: TGCAGCGTTGAGGACAGCGGGGGGCCCGAGCAGTACTTC. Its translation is CSVEDSGGPEQYF.

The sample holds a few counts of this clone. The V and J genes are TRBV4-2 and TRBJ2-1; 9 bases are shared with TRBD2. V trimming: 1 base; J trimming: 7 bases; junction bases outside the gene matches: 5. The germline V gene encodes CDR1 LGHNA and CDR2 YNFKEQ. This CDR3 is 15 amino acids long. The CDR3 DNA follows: TGTGCCAGCAGCCAAGTTCTAGCGGGACAGAATGAGCAGTTCTTC. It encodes CASSQVLAGQNEQFF.

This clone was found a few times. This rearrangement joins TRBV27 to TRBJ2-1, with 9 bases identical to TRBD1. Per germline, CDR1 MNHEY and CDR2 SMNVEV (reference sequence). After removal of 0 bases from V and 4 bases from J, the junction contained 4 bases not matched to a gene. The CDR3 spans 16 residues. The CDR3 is CASSLSGDRGYNEQFF. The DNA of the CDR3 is TGTGCCAGCAGTTTATCGGGAGACAGGGGGTACAATGAGCAGTTCTTC.

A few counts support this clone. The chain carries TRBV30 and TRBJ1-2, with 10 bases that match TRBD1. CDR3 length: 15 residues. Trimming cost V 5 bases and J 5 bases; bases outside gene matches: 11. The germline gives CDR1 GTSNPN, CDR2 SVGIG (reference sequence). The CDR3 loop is CAWGTGAYDGYGYTF. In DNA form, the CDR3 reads TGTGCCTGGGGGACAGGGGCCTACGACGGGTATGGCTACACCTTC.

The CDR3 loop is CSVFRVTEAFF. As DNA, the CDR3 is TGCAGCGTTTTCAGGGTGACTGAAGCTTTCTTT. The J gene is TRBJ1-1, the V gene TRBV29-1; TRBD1 might be the D (5 bases). Trimming removed 5 bases at V and 5 bases at J, with 9 bases between. This CDR3 has 11 amino acids. CDR1 and CDR2 (germline): SQVTM, ANQGSEA.

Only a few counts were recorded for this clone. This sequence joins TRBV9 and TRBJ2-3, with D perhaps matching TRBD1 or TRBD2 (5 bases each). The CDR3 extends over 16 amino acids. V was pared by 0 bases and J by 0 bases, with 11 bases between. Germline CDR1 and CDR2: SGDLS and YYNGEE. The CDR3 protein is CASSVATGPSTDTQYF. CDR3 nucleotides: TGTGCCAGCAGCGTAGCTACGGGACCGAGCACAGATACGCAGTATTTT.

In nucleotides, the CDR3 is TGTGCCAGCAGCCTCGGTTTAGGAACTGAAGCTTTCTTT. Protein product: CASSLGLGTEAFF. V is TRBV7-9 and J is TRBJ1-1; D ambiguous. Germline V lookup: CDR1 SEHNR, CDR2 FQNEAQ (reference sequence). The CDR3 totals 13 residues. Trimming pared 5 bases from V and 5 bases from J, leaving 12 bases between.

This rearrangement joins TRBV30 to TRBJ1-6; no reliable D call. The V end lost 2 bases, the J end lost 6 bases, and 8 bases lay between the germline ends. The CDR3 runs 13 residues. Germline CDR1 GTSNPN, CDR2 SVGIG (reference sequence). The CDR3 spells CAWSMQPNSPLHF. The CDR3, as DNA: TGTGCCTGGAGTATGCAGCCTAATTCACCCCTCCACTTT.

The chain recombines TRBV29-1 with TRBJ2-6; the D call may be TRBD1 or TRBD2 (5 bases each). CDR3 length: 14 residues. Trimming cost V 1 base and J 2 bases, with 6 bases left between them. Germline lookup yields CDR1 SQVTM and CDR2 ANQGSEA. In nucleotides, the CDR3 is TGCAGCGTTGAAGGGGGACCTGGGGCCAACGTCCTGACTTTC. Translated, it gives CSVEGGPGANVLTF.

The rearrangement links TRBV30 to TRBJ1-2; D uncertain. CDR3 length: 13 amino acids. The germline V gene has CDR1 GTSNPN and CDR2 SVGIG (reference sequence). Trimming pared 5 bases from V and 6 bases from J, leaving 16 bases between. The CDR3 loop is CAWAYRSLDGYTF. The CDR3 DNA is TGTGCCTGGGCCTATCGGTCATTAGATGGCTACACCTTC.

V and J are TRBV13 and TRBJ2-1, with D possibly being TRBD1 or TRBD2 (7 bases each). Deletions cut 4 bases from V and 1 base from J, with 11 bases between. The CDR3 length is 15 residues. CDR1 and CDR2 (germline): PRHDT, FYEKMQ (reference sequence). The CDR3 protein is CASSSRGGSYNEQFF. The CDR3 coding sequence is TGTGCCAGCAGCTCCAGGGGGGGGTCCTACAATGAGCAGTTCTTC.

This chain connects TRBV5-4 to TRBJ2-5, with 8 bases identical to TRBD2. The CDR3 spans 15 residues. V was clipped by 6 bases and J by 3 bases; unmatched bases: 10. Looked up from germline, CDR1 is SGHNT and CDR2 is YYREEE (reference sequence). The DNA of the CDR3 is TGTGCCAGCAACCCTGGCGGGGGGTTAAAAGAGACCCAGTACTTC. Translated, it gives CASNPGGGLKETQYF.

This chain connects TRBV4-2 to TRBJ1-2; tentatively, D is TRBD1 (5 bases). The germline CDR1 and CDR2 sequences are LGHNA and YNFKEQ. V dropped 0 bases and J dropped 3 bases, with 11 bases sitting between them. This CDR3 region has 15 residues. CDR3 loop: CASSQDSEGYYGYTF. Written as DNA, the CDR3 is TGTGCCAGCAGCCAAGATTCGGAGGGGTACTATGGCTACACCTTC.

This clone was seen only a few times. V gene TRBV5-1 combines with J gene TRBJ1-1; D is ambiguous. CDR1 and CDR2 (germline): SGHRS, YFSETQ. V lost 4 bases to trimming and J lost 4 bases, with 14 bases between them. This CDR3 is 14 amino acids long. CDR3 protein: CASSPTLGSTEAFF. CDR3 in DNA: TGCGCCAGCAGCCCAACCTTGGGGAGCACTGAAGCTTTCTTT.

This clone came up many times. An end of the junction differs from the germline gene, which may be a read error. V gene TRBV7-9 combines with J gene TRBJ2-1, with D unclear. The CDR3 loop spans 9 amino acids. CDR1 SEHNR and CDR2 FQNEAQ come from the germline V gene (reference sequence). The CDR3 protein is CASSSLRVF. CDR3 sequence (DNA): TGTGCCAGCAGCTCCCTCCGAGTCTTC.

In DNA form, the CDR3 reads TGTGCCAGTAGTATAGGGTTGGATGAGCAGTTCTTC. The encoded protein is CASSIGLDEQFF. The rearrangement uses TRBV19 and TRBJ2-1; D not certain. Trimming cost V 1 base and J 8 bases, with 6 bases left between them. Per germline, CDR1 LNHDA and CDR2 SQIVND (reference sequence). The CDR3 runs 12 residues.

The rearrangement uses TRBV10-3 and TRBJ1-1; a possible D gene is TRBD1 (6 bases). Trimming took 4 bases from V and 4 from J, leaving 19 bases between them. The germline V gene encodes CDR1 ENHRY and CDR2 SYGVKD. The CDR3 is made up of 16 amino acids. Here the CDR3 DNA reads TGTGCCATCAGTGGAGGAATTGGGGGCGAAGGCACTGAAGCTTTCTTT. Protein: CAISGGIGGEGTEAFF.

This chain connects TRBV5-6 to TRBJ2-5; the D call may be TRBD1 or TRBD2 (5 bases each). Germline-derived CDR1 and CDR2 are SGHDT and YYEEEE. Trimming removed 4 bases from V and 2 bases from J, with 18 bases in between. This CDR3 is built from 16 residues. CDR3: CASSPDLGEHQETQYF. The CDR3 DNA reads TGTGCCAGCAGCCCCGACCTGGGGGAGCATCAAGAGACCCAGTACTTC.

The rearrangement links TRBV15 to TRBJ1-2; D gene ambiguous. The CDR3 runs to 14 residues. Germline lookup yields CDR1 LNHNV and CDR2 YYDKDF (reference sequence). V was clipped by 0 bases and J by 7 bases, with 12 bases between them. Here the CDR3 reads CATSRDRAGFGYTF. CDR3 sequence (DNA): TGTGCCACCAGCAGAGATAGGGCCGGATTTGGCTACACCTTC.

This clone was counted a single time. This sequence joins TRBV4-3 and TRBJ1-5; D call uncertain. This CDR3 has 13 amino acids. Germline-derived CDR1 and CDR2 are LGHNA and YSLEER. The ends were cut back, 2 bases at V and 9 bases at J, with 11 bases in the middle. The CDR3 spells CASSQSLGWPQHF. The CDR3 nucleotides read TGCGCCAGCAGCCAATCCTTAGGGTGGCCCCAGCATTTT.